The 19 T cell receptor beta chains listed next were all sequenced from one sample in a study of T cell changes during pregnancy in multiple sclerosis. Using immunoSEQ multiplex PCR, the repertoire was profiled, and TCRdb retains in-frame clones only, with some absent. The table records about 21,000 clones, approximately 86% of them present only once. The source material was CD4+ T cells from peripheral blood mononuclear cells, sampled in the first trimester of pregnancy. The source of these receptors is a female donor in good health, enrolled as a control in a pregnancy study.

J is TRBJ2-2 and V is TRBV7-6, with 7 bases identical to TRBD1. Germline V lookup: CDR1 SGHVS, CDR2 FNYEAQ. CDR3 length equals 16 residues. V was pared by 1 base and J by 2 bases, with 4 bases of the junction left unmatched. The CDR3 bases are TGTGCCAGCAGCTTAGAACAGGGGAGTAACACCGGGGAGCTGTTTTTT. Protein product: CASSLEQGSNTGELFF. Complete variable domain (other parts from reference TRBV7-6 and TRBJ2-2): GAGVSQSPRYKVTKRGQDVALRCDPISGHVSLYWYRQALGQGPEFLTYFNYEAQQDKSGLPNDRFSAERPEGSISTLTIQRTEQRDSAMYRCASSLEQGSNTGELFFGEGSRLTVL.

J is TRBJ2-1 and V is TRBV4-2; weak D call: TRBD1 (6 bases). Trimming removed 6 bases at V and 2 bases at J, with 14 bases between. The germline V gene has CDR1 LGHNA and CDR2 YNFKEQ. The CDR3 totals 15 residues. The CDR3 here is CASSPSGGAYNEQFF. CDR3 bases: TGTGCCAGCAGTCCTTCTGGGGGCGCCTACAATGAGCAGTTCTTC.

The rearrangement links TRBV6-5 to TRBJ2-1; 9 nucleotides agree with TRBD1. Germline CDR1 MNHEY, CDR2 SVGAGI. Losses at the gene ends were 6 bases for V and 6 bases for J; bases not matched to a gene: 9. This CDR3 spans 15 amino acids. The CDR3 loop reads CASRPRDRVGNEQFF. For the CDR3, the DNA is TGTGCCAGCAGACCCAGGGACAGGGTGGGCAATGAGCAGTTCTTC.

The V gene is TRBV7-2, the J gene TRBJ2-1, with 7 bases matching TRBD2. The germline V gene has CDR1 SGHTA and CDR2 FQGNSA. This CDR3 spans 20 amino acids. Trimming cost V 0 bases and J 0 bases; bases outside gene matches: 14. This CDR3 is CASSLARASGILSSYNEQFF. For the CDR3, the DNA is TGTGCCAGCAGCTTAGCGCGGGCTAGCGGCATACTTAGCTCCTACAATGAGCAGTTCTTC.

This chain uses TRBV18 with TRBJ1-5; no definite D call. The ends were cut back, 1 base at V and 4 bases at J, with 14 bases in the middle. The CDR3 length is 16 residues. Germline-derived CDR1 and CDR2 are KGHSH and LQKENI. Here the CDR3 DNA reads TGTGCCAGCTCACCACTGGGTGGGCAAGGTAATCAGCCCCAGCATTTT. It yields the protein CASSPLGGQGNQPQHF.

The gene calls are TRBV9 and TRBJ2-5; D is possibly TRBD1 (6 bases). Germline CDR1 and CDR2: SGDLS and YYNGEE. V shed 5 bases and J shed 5 bases, with 22 bases lying between them. The CDR3 totals 16 residues. CDR3 DNA: TGTGCCAGCAGTCAAAGAGAAGGGGGTCGGGGCGAGACCCAGTACTTC. This gives the protein CASSQREGGRGETQYF.

This clone was found once. The V call is TRBV25-1, the J call TRBJ1-5; 7 positions match TRBD1. V lost 6 bases to trimming and J lost 0 bases; unmatched junction nucleotides: 14. Germline loops: CDR1 MGHDK, CDR2 SYGVNS. The CDR3 has 18 residues. CDR3 DNA: TGTGCCAGCAGCGTGGAAATCGGGACAGAAGATAGCAATCAGCCCCAGCATTTT. Amino acids: CASSVEIGTEDSNQPQHF.

The chain couples TRBV28 to TRBJ2-7, with 10 bases identical to TRBD2. Germline V gene sequence: CDR1 MDHEN, CDR2 SYDVKM. The length of the CDR3 is 18 residues. The trim removed 2 bases at V and 0 bases at J, leaving 10 bases unmatched. The CDR3 nucleotides are TGTGCCAGCAGTTTAACTAGCGGGGACCGTAGGAGCTCCTACGAGCAGTACTTC. Its protein product is CASSLTSGDRRSSYEQYF.

This chain joins TRBV7-9 and TRBJ1-5; possible D gene TRBD1, 5 bases. The CDR3 sequence is 16 residues long. Germline CDR1 is SEHNR and CDR2 is FQNEAQ (reference sequence). V dropped 4 bases and J dropped 1 base, with 14 bases sitting between them. CDR3 DNA: TGTGCCAGCAGCTCCGGGGCCGGGGGGAGCAATCAGCCCCAGCATTTT. As protein: CASSSGAGGSNQPQHF.

The chain carries TRBV6-1 and TRBJ1-3; no clear D. The CDR3 contains 13 residues. The V and J ends lost 1 base and 4 bases respectively, with 5 bases between them. CDR1 and CDR2 (germline): MNHNS, SASEGT. This chain's CDR3 is CASSEVLGNTIYF. The CDR3 DNA reads TGTGCCAGCAGTGAAGTACTGGGAAACACCATATATTTT.

This clone has just one count. The chain recombines TRBV5-1 with TRBJ2-1; weak D call: TRBD2 (5 bases). The V and J ends lost 4 bases and 6 bases respectively, with 20 bases between them. This CDR3 has 16 residues. CDR1 is SGHRS, CDR2 YFSETQ, per germline. The CDR3 DNA is TGCGCCAGCAGCCCTAGCCCTCAGCTCCGACTCAATGAGCAGTTCTTC. This gives the protein CASSPSPQLRLNEQFF.

The genes are TRBV2 and TRBJ1-4, with D possibly TRBD1 on 6 matching bases. In germline, CDR1 is SNHLY, CDR2 FYNNEI. Deletions cut 6 bases from V and 7 bases from J, with 21 bases between. The length of the CDR3 is 16 residues. CDR3 protein: CASRLQPRGWGEKLFF. Written as DNA, the CDR3 is TGTGCCAGCAGACTCCAACCTAGGGGGTGGGGTGAAAAACTGTTTTTT.

This sequence joins TRBV28 and TRBJ2-7, with 12 bases fitting TRBD1. From germline, CDR1 is MDHEN and CDR2 SYDVKM. This CDR3 has 15 amino acids. The trim removed 5 bases at V and 6 bases at J, leaving 8 bases unmatched. CDR3 coding DNA: TGTGCCAGCAGTCTCTGGGGACAGGGGGCTGTCGAGCAGTACTTC. It codes for CASSLWGQGAVEQYF. The full variable domain, completed using reference TRBV28 and TRBJ2-7, is DVKVTQSSRYLVKRTGEKVFLECVQDMDHENMFWYRQDPGLGLRLIYFSYDVKMKEKGDIPEGYSVSREKKERFSLILESASTNQTSMYLCASSLWGQGAVEQYFGPGTRLTVT.

The chain recombines TRBV4-3 with TRBJ2-3; 8 positions match TRBD2. V shed 5 bases, J shed 3 bases, and the junction held 4 bases outside the gene matches. The CDR3 loop spans 14 amino acids. Germline assignment: CDR1 LGHNA and CDR2 YSLEER. The CDR3 bases are TGCGCCAGCAGCGGGACTAGGTTAACAGATACGCAGTATTTT. Its protein is CASSGTRLTDTQYF.

This rearrangement joins TRBV12-5 to TRBJ2-2; TRBD1 is a possible D gene (6 bases). Trimming took off 5 bases at V and 6 bases at J, with 10 bases between the two ends. CDR3 length: 13 residues. The germline V gene has CDR1 LGHNT and CDR2 FRNRAP. CDR3 amino acids: CASGEGGPGELFF. CDR3 DNA sequence: TGTGCTAGTGGTGAAGGGGGTCCCGGGGAGCTGTTTTTT.

This chain connects TRBV2 to TRBJ2-2; perhaps TRBD1 as D (6 bases). Germline V gives CDR1 SNHLY, CDR2 FYNNEI. The V and J ends lost 6 bases and 4 bases respectively, with 12 bases between them. The CDR3 runs to 14 residues. CDR3 sequence: CASRSGASTGELFF. The CDR3 region has the DNA TGTGCCAGCAGGTCAGGGGCCTCCACCGGGGAGCTGTTTTTT.

This clone appeared once. The chain combines TRBV10-3 with TRBJ1-4, with 9 bases fitting TRBD1. Germline lookup yields CDR1 ENHRY and CDR2 SYGVKD. Unmatched junction bases numbered 5, after V lost 2 bases and J lost 7 bases. This CDR3 is built from 15 residues. CDR3 in DNA: TGTGCCATCAGTGAGAGGGACAGGGCTCGTGAAAAACTGTTTTTT. Amino acid sequence: CAISERDRAREKLFF.

The chain couples TRBV18 to TRBJ2-5, with TRBD1 matching 10 bases. Unmatched junction bases numbered 6, after V lost 4 bases and J lost 4 bases. Looked up from germline, CDR1 is KGHSH and CDR2 is LQKENI. The CDR3 runs 15 residues. CDR3 region: CASSLTGQGGETQYF. Here the CDR3 DNA reads TGTGCCAGCTCACTTACAGGACAGGGGGGAGAGACCCAGTACTTC.

V usage is TRBV9 and J usage is TRBJ2-1; 13 positions match TRBD2. J lost 15 bases, V lost 4 bases, and 25 bases had no gene match. This CDR3 has 19 residues. Germline V CDR1 and CDR2: SGDLS, YYNGEE. DNA for the CDR3: TGTGCCAGCAGCACGGGACTAGCGGGGAGTTTGTCGGGCCGAATTAGACTGTTCTTC. Its protein product is CASSTGLAGSLSGRIRLFF.